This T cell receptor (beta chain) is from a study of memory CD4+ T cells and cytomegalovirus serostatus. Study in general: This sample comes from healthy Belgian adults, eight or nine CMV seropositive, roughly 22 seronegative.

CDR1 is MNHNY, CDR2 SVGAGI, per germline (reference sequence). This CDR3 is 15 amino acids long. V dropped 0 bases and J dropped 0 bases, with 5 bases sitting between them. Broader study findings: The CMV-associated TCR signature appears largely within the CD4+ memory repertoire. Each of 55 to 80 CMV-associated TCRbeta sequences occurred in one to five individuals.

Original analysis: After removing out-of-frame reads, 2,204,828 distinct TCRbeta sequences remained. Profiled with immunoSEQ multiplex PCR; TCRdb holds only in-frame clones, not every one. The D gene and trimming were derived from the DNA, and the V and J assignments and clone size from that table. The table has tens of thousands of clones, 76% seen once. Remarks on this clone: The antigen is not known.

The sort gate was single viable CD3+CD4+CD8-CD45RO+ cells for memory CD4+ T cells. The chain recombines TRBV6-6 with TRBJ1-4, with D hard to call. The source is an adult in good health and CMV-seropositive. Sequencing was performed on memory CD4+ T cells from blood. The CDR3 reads CASSYSFATNEKLFF. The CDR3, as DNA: TGTGCCAGCAGTTACTCGTTTGCAACTAATGAAAAACTGTTTTTT.